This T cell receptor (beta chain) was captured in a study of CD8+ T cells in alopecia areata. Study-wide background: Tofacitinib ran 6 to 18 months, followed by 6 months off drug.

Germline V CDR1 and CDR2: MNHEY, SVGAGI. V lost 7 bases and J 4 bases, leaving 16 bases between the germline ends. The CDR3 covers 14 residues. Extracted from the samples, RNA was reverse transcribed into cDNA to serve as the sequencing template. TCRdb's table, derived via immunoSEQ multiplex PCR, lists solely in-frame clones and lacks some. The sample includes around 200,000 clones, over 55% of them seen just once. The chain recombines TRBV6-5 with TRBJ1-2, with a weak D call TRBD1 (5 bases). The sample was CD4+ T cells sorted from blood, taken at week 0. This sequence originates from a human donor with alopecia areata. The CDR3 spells CASTFGGSPYGYTF. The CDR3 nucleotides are TGTGCCAGCACCTTTGGGGGGTCCCCCTATGGCTACACCTTC.